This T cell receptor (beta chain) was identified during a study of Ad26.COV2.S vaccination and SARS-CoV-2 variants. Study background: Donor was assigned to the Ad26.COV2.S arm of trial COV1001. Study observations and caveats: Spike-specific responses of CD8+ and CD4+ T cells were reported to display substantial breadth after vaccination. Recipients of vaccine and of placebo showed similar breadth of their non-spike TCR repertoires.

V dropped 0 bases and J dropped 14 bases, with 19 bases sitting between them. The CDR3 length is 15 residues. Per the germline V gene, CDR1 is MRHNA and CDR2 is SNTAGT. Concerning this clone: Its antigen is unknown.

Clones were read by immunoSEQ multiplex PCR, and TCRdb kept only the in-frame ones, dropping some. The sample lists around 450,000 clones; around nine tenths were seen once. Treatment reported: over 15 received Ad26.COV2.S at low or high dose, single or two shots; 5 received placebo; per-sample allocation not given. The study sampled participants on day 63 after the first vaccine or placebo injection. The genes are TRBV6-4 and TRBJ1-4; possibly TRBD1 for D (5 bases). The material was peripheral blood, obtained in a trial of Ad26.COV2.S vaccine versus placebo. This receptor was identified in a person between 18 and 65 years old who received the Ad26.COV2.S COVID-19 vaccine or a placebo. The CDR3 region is CASSDSGLQDLCLFF. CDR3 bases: TGTGCCAGCAGTGACTCTGGCTTACAGGACTTATGTCTGTTTTTT.